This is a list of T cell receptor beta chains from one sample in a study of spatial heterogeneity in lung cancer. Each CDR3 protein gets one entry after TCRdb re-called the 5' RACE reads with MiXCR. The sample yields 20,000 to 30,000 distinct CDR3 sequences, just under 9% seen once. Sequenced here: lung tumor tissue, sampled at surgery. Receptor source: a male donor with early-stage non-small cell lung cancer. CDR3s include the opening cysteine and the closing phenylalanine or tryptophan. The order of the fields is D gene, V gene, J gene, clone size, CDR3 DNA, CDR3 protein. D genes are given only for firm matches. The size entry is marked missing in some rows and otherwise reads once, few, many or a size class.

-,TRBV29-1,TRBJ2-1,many,TGCAGCGTAAAAGTTGATGAGCAGTTCTTC,CSVKVDEQFF
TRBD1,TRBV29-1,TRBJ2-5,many,TGCAGCGCAACAGGGGGCGGGAAGACCCAGTACTTC,CSATGGGKTQYF
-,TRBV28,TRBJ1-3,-,TGTGCCAGCAGTTTGGACGGCCCCACGGTATATTTT,CASSLDGPTVYF
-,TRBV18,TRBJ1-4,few,TGTGCCAGCTCACCCTCCATGTATGAAAAACTGTTTTTT,CASSPSMYEKLFF
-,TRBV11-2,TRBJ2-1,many,TGTGCCAGCAGCTTAGTTAGTACCGGTTCGCCTGAGCAGTTCTTC,CASSLVSTGSPEQFF
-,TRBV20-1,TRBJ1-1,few,TGCAGTGCTAGGGACCCTCGTGCCACTGAAGCTTTCTTT,CSARDPRATEAFF
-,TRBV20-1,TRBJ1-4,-,TGCAGTGCTCTGCGGCGAAATAGTGAAAAACTGTTTTTT,CSALRRNSEKLFF
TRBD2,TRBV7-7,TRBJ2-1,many,TGTGCTAGCAGCTCCTTAGCGGGGGGGTACAATGAGCAGTTCTTC,CASSSLAGGYNEQFF
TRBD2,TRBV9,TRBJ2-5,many,TGTGCCAGCAGCCCCGGGGGGGCAGGAGCAGAGACCCAGTACTTC,CASSPGGAGAETQYF
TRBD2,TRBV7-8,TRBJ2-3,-,TGTGCCAGCAGCTTACTAGCGGTAGCAACTGGTACGCAGTATTTT,CASSLLAVATGTQYF
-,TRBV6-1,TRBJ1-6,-,TGTGCCAGCAGTGCAACGGGAGGCAGGGCCTCCTATAATTCACCCCTCCACTTT,CASSATGGRASYNSPLHF
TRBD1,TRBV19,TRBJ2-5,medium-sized,TGTGCCAGTAGTATTAACGGACAGGTTCTACAGGCCCAGTACTTC,CASSINGQVLQAQYF
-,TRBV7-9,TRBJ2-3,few,TGTGCCAGCAGCTTAGCTCCGGGGGCAGGAGATACGCAGTATTTT,CASSLAPGAGDTQYF
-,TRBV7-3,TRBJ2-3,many,TGTGCCAGCAGCCCCACTGGGGGCACAGATACGCAGTATTTT,CASSPTGGTDTQYF
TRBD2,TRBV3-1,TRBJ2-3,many,TGTGCCAGCAGCCAACGAAGCGGGGGGAGGTTTTTCACAGATACGCAGTATTTT,CASSQRSGGRFFTDTQYF
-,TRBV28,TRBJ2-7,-,TGTGCCAGCAGTTTAAGGGACGGAGCCTCCTACGAGCAGTACTTC,CASSLRDGASYEQYF
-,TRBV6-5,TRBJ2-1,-,TGTGCCAGCAGTAAGTCCCACAGTGAGCAGTTCTTC,CASSKSHSEQFF
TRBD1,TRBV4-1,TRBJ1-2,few,TGCGCCAGCAGCCCGCGGACAGGGATGGGTTACGGCTACACCTTC,CASSPRTGMGYGYTF
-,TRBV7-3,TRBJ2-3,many,TGTGCCAGCAGCTTAATACCTTCTACGACAGATACGCAGTATTTT,CASSLIPSTTDTQYF
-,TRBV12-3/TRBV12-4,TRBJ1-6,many,TGTGCCAGCAGGGTACAGGGAAATTCACCCCTCCACTTT,CASRVQGNSPLHF
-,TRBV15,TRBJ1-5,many,TGTGCCACCAGCAGAGTGGGACGGCTTTTTAGTCAGCCCCAGCATTTT,CATSRVGRLFSQPQHF
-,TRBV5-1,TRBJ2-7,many,TGCGCCAGCAGCTCGGCCTGGGGGGCCCGGAGCTCCTACGAGCAGTACTTC,CASSSAWGARSSYEQYF
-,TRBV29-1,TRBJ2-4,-,TGCAGCGTTGAAGAGATGAACATTCAGTACTTC,CSVEEMNIQYF
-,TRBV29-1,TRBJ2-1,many,TGCAGCGCAAGACCGAGAGGGAATGAGCAGTTCTTC,CSARPRGNEQFF
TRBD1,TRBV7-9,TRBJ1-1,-,TGTGCCAGCAGCCCGTCGGACAGGGCGATGAACACTGAAGCTTTCTTT,CASSPSDRAMNTEAFF
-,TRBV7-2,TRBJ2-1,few,TGTGCCAGCAGCTTCTCACGCGACTACAATGAGCAGTTCTTC,CASSFSRDYNEQFF
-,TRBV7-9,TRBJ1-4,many,TGTGCCAGCAGCTCGCGTAAGGAAAAACTGTTTTTT,CASSSRKEKLFF
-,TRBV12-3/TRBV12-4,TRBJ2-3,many,TGTGCCAGCAGTCTCCTTCCACCCCATCAAGGGGATACGCAGTATTTT,CASSLLPPHQGDTQYF
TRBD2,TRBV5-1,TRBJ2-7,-,TGCGCCAGCGGGACTAGCGGGGCCCTCGGTGAGCAGTACTTC,CASGTSGALGEQYF
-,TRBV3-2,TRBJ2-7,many,TGTGCCAGCAGCCGGGGGCTAGCGGGAGGGCCGGGAGAGCAGTACTTC,CASSRGLAGGPGEQYF
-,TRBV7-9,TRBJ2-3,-,TGTGCCAGCAGCTTAGTGGGGACAGATACGCAGTATTTT,CASSLVGTDTQYF
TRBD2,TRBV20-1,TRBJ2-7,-,TGCAGTGCTCGGACTAGCGGGAGCAATTCGTACTTC,CSARTSGSNSYF
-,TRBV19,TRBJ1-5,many,TGTGCCAGCAACCCTGGGAGTCGATCGCCCCAGCATTTT,CASNPGSRSPQHF
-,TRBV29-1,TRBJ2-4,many,TGCAGCGCCCTCAGCGGTCCCAAAAACATTCAGTACTTC,CSALSGPKNIQYF
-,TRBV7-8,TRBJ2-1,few,TGTGCCAGCAGCCCCGACTTGAGCCCCAATGAGCAGTTCTTC,CASSPDLSPNEQFF
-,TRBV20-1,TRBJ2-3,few,TGCAGTGCTAGTAGACAGTCCACAGATACGCAGTATTTT,CSASRQSTDTQYF
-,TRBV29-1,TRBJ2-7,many,TGCAGCGTTGTTAGGGGGGGGCGCGCCTCCGAGCAGTACTTC,CSVVRGGRASEQYF
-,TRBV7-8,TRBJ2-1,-,TGTGCCAGCAGCTTAGCGCGAGACAGACTCTACAATGAGCAGTTCTTC,CASSLARDRLYNEQFF
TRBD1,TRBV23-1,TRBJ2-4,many,TGCGCCAGCAGTCAAGGACAGGGGAACAAAAACATTCAGTACTTC,CASSQGQGNKNIQYF
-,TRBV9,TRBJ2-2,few,TGTGCCAGCAGCGTAGGGAGGGGGACGGATTTCACCGGGGAGCTGTTTTTT,CASSVGRGTDFTGELFF
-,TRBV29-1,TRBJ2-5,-,TGCAGCGTTGCGGACAGTAGGACTATGGAGACCCAGTACTTC,CSVADSRTMETQYF
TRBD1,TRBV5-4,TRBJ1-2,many,TGTGCCAGCACCAAAGGGGGACAGACCTATGGCTACACCTTC,CASTKGGQTYGYTF
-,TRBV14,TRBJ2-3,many,TGTGCCAGCAGCCAGTACCAGCCGGATACGCAGTATTTT,CASSQYQPDTQYF
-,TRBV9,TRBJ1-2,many,TGTGCCAGCAGCGTAGAGGGGAGCTACACCTTC,CASSVEGSYTF
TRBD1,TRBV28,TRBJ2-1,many,TGTGCCAGCAGTCGGGACAGGGTTTTTTCCTGGGTCGGGGATGAGCAGTTCTTC,CASSRDRVFSWVGDEQFF
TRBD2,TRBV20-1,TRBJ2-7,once,TGCAGTGCTGAGCGGGGGTTTTCGGGAGAGCAGTACTTC,CSAERGFSGEQYF
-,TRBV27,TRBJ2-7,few,TGTGCCAGCAGTCCCCTCGGACTGTTTCCCTACGAGCAGTACTTC,CASSPLGLFPYEQYF
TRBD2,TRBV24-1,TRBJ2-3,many,TGTGCCACCAGTGATTTCCGAGCGGGGGGGTCCACAGATACGCAGTATTTT,CATSDFRAGGSTDTQYF
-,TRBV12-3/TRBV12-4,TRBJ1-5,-,TGTGTCAGCAGCTTAGGAGGGAGTGGCAATCAGCCCCAGCATTTT,CVSSLGGSGNQPQHF
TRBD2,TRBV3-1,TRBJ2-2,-,TGTGCCAGCAGCCAAGGACTAGCGGGAGTCGGGGAGCTGTTTTTT,CASSQGLAGVGELFF
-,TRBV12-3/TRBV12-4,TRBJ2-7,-,TGTGCCAGCACCGTGACAGGTACCTACGAGCAGTACTTC,CASTVTGTYEQYF
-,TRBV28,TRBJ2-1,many,TGTGCCAGCAGTTTGACTAGCAATGAGCAGTTCTTC,CASSLTSNEQFF
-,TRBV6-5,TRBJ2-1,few,TGTGCCAGCAGTGCCCAGGGAACCTTATACAATGAGCAGTTCTTC,CASSAQGTLYNEQFF
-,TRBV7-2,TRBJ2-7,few,TGTGCCAGCAGCTTAGACGGCGGGGTCTATTTCGAGCAGTACTTC,CASSLDGGVYFEQYF
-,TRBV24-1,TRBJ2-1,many,TGTGCCACCAAGGGGCGGTGGAATGAGCAGTTCTTC,CATKGRWNEQFF
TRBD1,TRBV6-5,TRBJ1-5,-,TGTGCCAGCAGTAGACAGGGTGATCAGCCCCAGCATTTT,CASSRQGDQPQHF
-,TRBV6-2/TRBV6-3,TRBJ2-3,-,TGTGCCAGCAGTTACGTTCCAGATACGCAGTATTTT,CASSYVPDTQYF
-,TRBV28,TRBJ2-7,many,TGTGCCAGCAGATCCACCTCCGGGACCGACACCTACGAGCAGTACTTC,CASRSTSGTDTYEQYF